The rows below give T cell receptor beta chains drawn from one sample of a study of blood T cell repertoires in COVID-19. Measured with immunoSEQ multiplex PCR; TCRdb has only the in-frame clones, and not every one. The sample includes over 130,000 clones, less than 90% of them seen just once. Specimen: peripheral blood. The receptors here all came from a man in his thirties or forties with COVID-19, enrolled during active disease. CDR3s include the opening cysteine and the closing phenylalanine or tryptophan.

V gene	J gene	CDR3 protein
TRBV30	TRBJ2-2	CAWSRANTGELFF
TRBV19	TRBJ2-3	CATRLEPTSDTQYF
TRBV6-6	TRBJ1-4	CASSPPSAGDEKLFF
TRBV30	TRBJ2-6	CAWSLSGANVLTF
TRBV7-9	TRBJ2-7	CASSLETDYEQYF
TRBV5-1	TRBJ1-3	CASSTGQGNTIYF
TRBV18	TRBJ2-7	CASSTGRGQPDSYEQYF
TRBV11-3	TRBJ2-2	CASRSEFPTGELFF
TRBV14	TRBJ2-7	CASSQDGLSYEQYF
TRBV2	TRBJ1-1	CASSGIRTEAFF
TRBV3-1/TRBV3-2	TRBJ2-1	CASSQKSRTDYNEQFF
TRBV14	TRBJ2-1	CASSQDRAGEQFF
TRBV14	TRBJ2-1	CASSQLGGLKNEQFF
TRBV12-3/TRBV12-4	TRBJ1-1	CASRTLEGSGAFF
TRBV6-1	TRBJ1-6	CASSEKEGSPLHF
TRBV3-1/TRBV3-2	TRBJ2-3	CASSRRQGLTDTQYF
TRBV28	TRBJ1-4	CASSTRTGEVGEKLFF
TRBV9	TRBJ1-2	CASSVDRGQSGYTF
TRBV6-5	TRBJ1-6	CASIEGSYNSPLHF
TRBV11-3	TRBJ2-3	CASSSGTRFRLSTDTQYF
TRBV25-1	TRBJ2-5	CASSEDLAGVQTQYF
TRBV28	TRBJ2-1	CASSWTRTEQFF
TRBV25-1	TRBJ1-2	CASTGQGANYGYTF
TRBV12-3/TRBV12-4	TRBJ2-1	CASSLDSYNEQFF
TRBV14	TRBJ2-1	CASSRSGNEQFF
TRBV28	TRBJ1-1	CASRLRQGYTEAFF
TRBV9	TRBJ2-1	CASTFGLAPYNEQFF
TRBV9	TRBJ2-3	CASSVGTSGSTRNTQYF
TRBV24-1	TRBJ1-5	CATPHGDYSNQPQHF
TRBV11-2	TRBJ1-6	CASSQGGQGYSPLHF
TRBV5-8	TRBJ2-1	CASSLVAVRDNEQFF
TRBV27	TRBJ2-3	CASSGKGGGTDTQYF
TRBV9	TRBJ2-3	CASMTGAATFGDTQYF
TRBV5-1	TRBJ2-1	CASSFNYNEQFF
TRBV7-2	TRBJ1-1	CASSLEVREMAFF
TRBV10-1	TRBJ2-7	CASSESKGAGSYEQYF